This entry lists 7 T cell receptor beta chains sequenced from one sample in a study of blood T cells in healthy people across ages. Sample-barcoded 5' priming and a J-beta primer mix drove a second PCR of roughly 7 to 11 cycles. TCRdb called the 5' RACE reads again in MiXCR, with one record for every CDR3 protein. The sample consists of hundreds of thousands of distinct CDR3 sequences, under 30% of them appearing once. The sample comprised blood. These receptors were taken from an elderly woman in good health.

This clonotype was observed many times. The chain joins TRBV3-1 to TRBJ2-1; D ambiguous. The CDR3 spans 12 residues. V lost 4 bases and J lost 6, with 7 bases in between. CDR1 is LGHDT and CDR2 is YNNKEL in the germline V gene (reference sequence). The CDR3 DNA reads TGTGCCAGCAGCCCCATCGGCAATGAGCAGTTCTTC. It translates to CASSPIGNEQFF.

The chain employs TRBV5-5 and TRBJ2-1; D ambiguous. Per germline, CDR1 SGHKS and CDR2 YYEKEE (reference sequence). This CDR3 is 12 amino acids long. V gave up 0 bases and J gave up 6 bases, with 4 bases separating them. The CDR3 DNA sequence: TGTGCCAGCAGCTTGGTTTTCAATGAGCAGTTCTTC. Protein sequence: CASSLVFNEQFF.

This clonotype has at least ten counts. V and J are TRBV5-5 and TRBJ2-2; TRBD1 aligns across 10 bases. Per germline, CDR1 SGHKS and CDR2 YYEKEE (reference sequence). Trimming cost V 4 bases and J 1 base; bases outside gene matches: 7. The CDR3 totals 17 residues. The CDR3 loop reads CASSGYRDRGNTGELFF. The DNA for the CDR3 is TGTGCCAGCAGCGGATACCGGGACAGGGGGAACACCGGGGAGCTGTTTTTT.

Many counts were recorded for this clonotype. The rearrangement uses TRBV5-1 and TRBJ2-7; a weak D match, TRBD1 (5 bases). The CDR3 is 14 amino acids. CDR1 SGHRS and CDR2 YFSETQ come from the germline V gene. The V end lost 0 bases, the J end lost 7 bases, and 14 bases lay between the germline ends. The CDR3: CASSLAQGLSEQYF. CDR3 in DNA: TGCGCCAGCAGCTTGGCCCAGGGTTTGAGTGAGCAGTACTTC.

This clonotype has ten or more counts. The CDR3 loop reads CASSPVAGAYQETQYF. CDR3 coding DNA: TGTGCCAGCAGTCCCGTGGCCGGGGCGTACCAAGAGACCCAGTACTTC. The chain carries TRBV28 and TRBJ2-5, with D perhaps given as TRBD1 or TRBD2 (5 bases each). CDR3 size: 16 residues. Germline V gives CDR1 MDHEN, CDR2 SYDVKM. Trimming pared 5 bases from V and 0 bases from J, leaving 16 bases between.

This clonotype was seen only a few times. It may be a read error: a sequence one base away is much more abundant. The chain couples TRBV27 to TRBJ2-2; D perhaps matches TRBD2 (5 bases). This CDR3 contains 14 residues. Germline lookup yields CDR1 MNHEY and CDR2 SMNVEV (reference sequence). Written as DNA, the CDR3 is TGTGCCAGCAGTAAAAGAGGGTTCGCCGGGGAGCGGTTTTTT. Translation: CASSKRGFAGERFF.

The gene calls are TRBV20-1 and TRBJ1-4; weak D call: TRBD1 (5 bases). CDR1 DFQATT and CDR2 SNEGSKA come from the germline V gene (reference sequence). V lost 0 bases and J 4 bases, leaving 15 bases between the germline ends. The CDR3 runs 16 residues. CDR3 DNA sequence: TGCAGTGCTAGAGATCCATGGGGCTCAAGTAATGAAAAACTGTTTTTT. Translation: CSARDPWGSSNEKLFF.